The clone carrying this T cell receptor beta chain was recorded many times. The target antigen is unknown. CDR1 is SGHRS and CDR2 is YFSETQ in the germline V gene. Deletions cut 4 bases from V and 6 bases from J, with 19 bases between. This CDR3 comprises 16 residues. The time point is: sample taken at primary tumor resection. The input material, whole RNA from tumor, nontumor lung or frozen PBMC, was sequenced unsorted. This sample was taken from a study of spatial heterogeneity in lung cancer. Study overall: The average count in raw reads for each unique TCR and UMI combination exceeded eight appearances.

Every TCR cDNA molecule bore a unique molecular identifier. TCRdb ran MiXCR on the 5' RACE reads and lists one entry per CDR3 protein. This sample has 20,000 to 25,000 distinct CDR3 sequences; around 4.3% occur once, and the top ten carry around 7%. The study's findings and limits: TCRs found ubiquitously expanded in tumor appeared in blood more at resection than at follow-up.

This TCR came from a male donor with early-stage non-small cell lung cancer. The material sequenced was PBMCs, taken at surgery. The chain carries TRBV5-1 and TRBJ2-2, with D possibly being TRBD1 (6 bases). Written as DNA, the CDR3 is TGCGCCAGCAGCCCGCGGCAGGGGAAATCGTCCGGGGAGCTGTTTTTT. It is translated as CASSPRQGKSSGELFF.